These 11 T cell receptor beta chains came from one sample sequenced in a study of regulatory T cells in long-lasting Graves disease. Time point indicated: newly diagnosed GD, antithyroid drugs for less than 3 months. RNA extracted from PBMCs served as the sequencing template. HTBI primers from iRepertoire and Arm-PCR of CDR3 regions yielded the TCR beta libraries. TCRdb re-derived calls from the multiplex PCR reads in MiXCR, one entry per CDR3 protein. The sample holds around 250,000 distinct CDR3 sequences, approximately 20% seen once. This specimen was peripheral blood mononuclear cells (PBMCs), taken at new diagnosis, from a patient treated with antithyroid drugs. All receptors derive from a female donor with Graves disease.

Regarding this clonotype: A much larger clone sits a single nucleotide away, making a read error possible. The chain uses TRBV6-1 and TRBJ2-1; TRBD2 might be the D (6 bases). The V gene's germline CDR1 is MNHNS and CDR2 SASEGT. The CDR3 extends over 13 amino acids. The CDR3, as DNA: TGTGTCAGCAGTGTCGTTGGGCGGGAAGAGCAGTTCTTC. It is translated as CVSSVVGREEQFF.

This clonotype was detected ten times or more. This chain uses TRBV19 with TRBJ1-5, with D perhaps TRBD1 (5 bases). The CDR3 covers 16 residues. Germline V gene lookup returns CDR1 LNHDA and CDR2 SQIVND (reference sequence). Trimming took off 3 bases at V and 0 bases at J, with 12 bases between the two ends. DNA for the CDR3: TGTGCCAGTAGTATTTGGGGCAGGGATAGCAATCAGCCCCAGCATTTT. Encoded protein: CASSIWGRDSNQPQHF.

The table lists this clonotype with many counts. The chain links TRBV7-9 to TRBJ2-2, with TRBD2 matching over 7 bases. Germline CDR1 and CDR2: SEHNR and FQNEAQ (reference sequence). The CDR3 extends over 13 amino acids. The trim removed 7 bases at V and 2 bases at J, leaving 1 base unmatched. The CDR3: CASTGGNTGELFF. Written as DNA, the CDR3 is TGTGCCAGCACGGGGGGTAACACCGGGGAGCTGTTTTTT. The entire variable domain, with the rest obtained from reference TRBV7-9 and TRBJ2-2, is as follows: DTGVSQNPRHKITKRGQNVTFRCDPISEHNRLYWYRQTLGQGPEFLTYFQNEAQLEKSRLLSDRFSAERPKGSFSTLEIQRTEQGDSAMYLCASTGGNTGELFFGEGSRLTVL.

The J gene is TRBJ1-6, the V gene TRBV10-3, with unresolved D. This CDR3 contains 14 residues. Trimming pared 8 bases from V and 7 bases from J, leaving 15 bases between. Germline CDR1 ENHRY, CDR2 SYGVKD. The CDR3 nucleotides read TGTGCCATCTCGGAGGGCGGAGGAAATTCACCCCTCCACTTT. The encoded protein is CAISEGGGNSPLHF.

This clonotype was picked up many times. The CDR3 coding sequence is TGTGCCAGCTCACCAACGACTAGCAATGAGCAGTTCTTC. Residues: CASSPTTSNEQFF. The gene calls are TRBV18 and TRBJ2-1, with D possibly TRBD2 on 6 matching bases. The CDR3 length is 13 residues. With 2 bases removed from V and 6 bases from J, the gap between germline ends came to 8 bases. Germline CDR1 and CDR2: KGHSH and LQKENI.

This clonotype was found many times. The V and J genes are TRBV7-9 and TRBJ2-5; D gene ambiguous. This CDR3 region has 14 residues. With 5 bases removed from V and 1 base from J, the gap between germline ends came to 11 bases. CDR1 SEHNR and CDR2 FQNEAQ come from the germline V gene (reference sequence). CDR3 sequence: CASSPATAQETQYF. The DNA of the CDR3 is TGTGCCAGCAGCCCAGCGACGGCCCAAGAGACCCAGTACTTC.

CDR3 region: CASSFNPGANTEAFF. The CDR3 region has the DNA TGTGCCAGCAGTTTTAATCCGGGCGCGAACACTGAAGCTTTCTTT. The V gene is TRBV27, the J gene TRBJ1-1; D remains unclear. This CDR3 is 15 amino acids long. CDR1 is MNHEY and CDR2 is SMNVEV in the germline V gene (reference sequence). V lost 3 bases to trimming and J lost 1 base, with 12 bases between them.

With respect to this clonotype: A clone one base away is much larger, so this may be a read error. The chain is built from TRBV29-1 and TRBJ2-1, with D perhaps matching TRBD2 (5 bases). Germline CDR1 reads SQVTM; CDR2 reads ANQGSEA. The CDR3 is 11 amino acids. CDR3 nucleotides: TGCAGCCTTGGGAGAAACAATGAGCGGTTCTTC. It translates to CSLGRNNERFF.

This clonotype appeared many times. The CDR3 reads CASSRRQDTEAFF. The CDR3 DNA sequence: TGTGCCAGCAGCCGACGACAGGACACTGAAGCTTTCTTT. This chain uses TRBV7-9 with TRBJ1-1; the D gene is possibly TRBD1 (6 bases). From germline, CDR1 is SEHNR and CDR2 FQNEAQ (reference sequence). The CDR3 extends over 13 amino acids. V was trimmed by 5 bases and J by 3 bases, leaving 10 bases between them.

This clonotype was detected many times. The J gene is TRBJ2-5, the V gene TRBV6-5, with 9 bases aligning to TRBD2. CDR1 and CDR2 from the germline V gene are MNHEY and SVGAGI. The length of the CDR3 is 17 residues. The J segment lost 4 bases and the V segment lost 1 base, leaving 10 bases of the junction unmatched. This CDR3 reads CASSYLGSAGGPETQYF. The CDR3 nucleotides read TGTGCCAGCAGTTACTTGGGGTCGGCGGGAGGGCCAGAGACCCAGTACTTC.

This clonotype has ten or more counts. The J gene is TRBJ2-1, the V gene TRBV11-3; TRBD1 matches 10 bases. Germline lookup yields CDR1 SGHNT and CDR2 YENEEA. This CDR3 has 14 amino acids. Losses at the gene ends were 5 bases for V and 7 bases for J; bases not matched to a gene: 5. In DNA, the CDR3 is TGTGCCAGCAGCCCCCGGGACAGGGGTAATGAGCAGTTCTTC. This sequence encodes CASSPRDRGNEQFF. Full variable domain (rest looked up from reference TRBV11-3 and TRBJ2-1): EAGVVQSPRYKIIEKKQPVAFWCNPISGHNTLYWYLQNLGQGPELLIRYENEEAVDDSQLPKDRFSAERLKGVDSTLKIQPAELGDSAVYLCASSPRDRGNEQFFGPGTRLTVL.